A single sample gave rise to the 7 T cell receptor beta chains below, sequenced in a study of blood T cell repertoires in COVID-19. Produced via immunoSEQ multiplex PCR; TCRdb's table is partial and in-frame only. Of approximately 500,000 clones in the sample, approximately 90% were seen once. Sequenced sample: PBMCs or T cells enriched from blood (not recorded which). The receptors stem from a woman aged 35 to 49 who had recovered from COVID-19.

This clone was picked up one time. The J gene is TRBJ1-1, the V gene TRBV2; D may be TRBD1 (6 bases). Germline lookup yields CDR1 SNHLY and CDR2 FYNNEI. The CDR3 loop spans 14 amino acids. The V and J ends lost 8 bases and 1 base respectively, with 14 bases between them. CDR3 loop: CASRAGQTNTEAFF. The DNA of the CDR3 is TGTGCCAGCCGAGCGGGACAAACGAACACTGAAGCTTTCTTT.

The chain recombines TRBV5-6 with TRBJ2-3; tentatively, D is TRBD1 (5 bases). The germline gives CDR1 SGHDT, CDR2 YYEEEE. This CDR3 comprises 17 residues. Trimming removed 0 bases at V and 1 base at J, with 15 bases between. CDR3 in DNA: TGTGCCAGCAGCTTGGATACTTTAAGGACACGCACAGATACGCAGTATTTT. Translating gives CASSLDTLRTRTDTQYF.

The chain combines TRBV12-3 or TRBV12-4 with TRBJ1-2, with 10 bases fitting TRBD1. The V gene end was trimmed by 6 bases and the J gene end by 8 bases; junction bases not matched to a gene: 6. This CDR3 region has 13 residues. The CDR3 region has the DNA TGTGCCAGCAGGGTGACAGGGGGCAGCGGCTACACCTTC. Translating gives CASRVTGGSGYTF.

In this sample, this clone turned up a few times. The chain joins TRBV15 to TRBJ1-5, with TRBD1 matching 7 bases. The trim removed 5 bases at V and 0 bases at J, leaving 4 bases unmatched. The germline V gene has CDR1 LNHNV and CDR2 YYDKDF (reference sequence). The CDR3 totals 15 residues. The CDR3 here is CATSGTDNSNQPQHF. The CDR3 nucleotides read TGTGCCACCAGCGGGACAGACAATAGCAATCAGCCCCAGCATTTT.

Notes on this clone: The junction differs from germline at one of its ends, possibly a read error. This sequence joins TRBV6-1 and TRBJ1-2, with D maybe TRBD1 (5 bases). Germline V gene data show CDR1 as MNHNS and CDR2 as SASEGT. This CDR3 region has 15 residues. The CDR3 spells CASREGASANYGYTF. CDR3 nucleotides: TGTGCCAGCAGGGAAGGGGCCTCAGCTAACTATGGCTACACCTTC.

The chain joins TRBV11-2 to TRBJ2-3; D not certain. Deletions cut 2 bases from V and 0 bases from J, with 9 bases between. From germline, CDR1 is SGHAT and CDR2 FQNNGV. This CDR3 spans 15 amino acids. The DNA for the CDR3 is TGTGCCAGCAGCTTACGGCAGGCGAGCACAGATACGCAGTATTTT. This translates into CASSLRQASTDTQYF.

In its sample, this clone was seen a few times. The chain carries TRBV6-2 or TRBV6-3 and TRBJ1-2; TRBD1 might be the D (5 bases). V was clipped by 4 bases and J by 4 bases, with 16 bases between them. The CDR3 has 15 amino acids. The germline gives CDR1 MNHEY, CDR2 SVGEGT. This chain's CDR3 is CASSSGHGLGYGYTF. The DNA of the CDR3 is TGTGCCAGCAGTTCAGGACACGGGCTCGGCTATGGCTACACCTTC.